What follows are 14 T cell receptor beta chains derived from one specimen sequenced in a study of circulating CD8 cells and anti-PD-1 response in melanoma. Sorting of live CD3+CD8+TCRalphabeta+ cells by PD-1 and/or TIGIT gave four subsets. TCR libraries were prepared from about 16 ng of total RNA with the QIAseq Immune Repertoire TCR panel. MiXCR was run by TCRdb on the reads, yielding one entry per CDR3 protein. The sample lists approximately 900 distinct CDR3 sequences; roughly 6.2% were seen once. Sequencing was performed on CD8+ T cells from PBMCs, taken at baseline or after one month of anti-PD-1 therapy (not recorded which). The receptors were gathered from a human donor with melanoma.

By share, this clonotype counts as large. The J gene is TRBJ2-1, the V gene TRBV7-9, with 12 bases that match TRBD2. The CDR3 is made up of 14 amino acids. The J segment lost 10 bases and the V segment lost 6 bases, leaving 7 bases of the junction unmatched. Germline CDR1 is SEHNR and CDR2 is FQNEAQ (reference sequence). This chain's CDR3 is CASRGLAGALEQFF. In DNA form, the CDR3 reads TGTGCCAGCAGGGGACTAGCGGGTGCGTTAGAGCAGTTCTTC.

Within the sample, this clonotype is large. The CDR3: CARPFRGLAGVWPSGKIREQYF. DNA of the CDR3: TGTGCCAGGCCATTTCGCGGACTAGCGGGGGTTTGGCCATCCGGGAAAATACGGGAGCAGTACTTC. This sequence joins TRBV19 and TRBJ2-7, with TRBD2 matching over 13 bases. The V and J ends lost 9 bases and 7 bases, in that order; junction bases with no gene match: 33. The CDR3 has 22 residues. Germline lookup yields CDR1 LNHDA and CDR2 SQIVND (reference sequence).

This clonotype is judged medium-sized (0.01 to 0.1%). The gene calls are TRBV19 and TRBJ1-1, with D tentatively TRBD1 (6 bases). The V end was cut by 2 bases, the J end by 5 bases, with 15 bases between. CDR1 is LNHDA and CDR2 is SQIVND in the germline V gene (reference sequence). The CDR3 runs 15 residues. The chain's CDR3 is CASSIFGRGETEAFF. CDR3 nucleotides: TGTGCCAGTAGTATATTTGGCAGGGGTGAGACTGAAGCTTTCTTT.

On this clonotype itself: The final CDR3 position lacks the conserved phenylalanine or tryptophan, pointing to a likely read error. V and J are TRBV25-1 and TRBJ2-1; D unclear. The CDR3 has 13 amino acids. Trimming stripped 8 bases from V and 1 base from J, with 9 bases between. Germline CDR1 reads MGHDK; CDR2 reads SYGVNS. The CDR3 loop is CASGAQSYNEQFS. Written as DNA, the CDR3 is TGTGCCAGCGGTGCTCAGTCCTACAATGAGCAGTTCTCC.

In its sample, this clonotype is large. The chain couples TRBV27 to TRBJ1-5; 8 bases fit TRBD1. Per the germline V gene, CDR1 is MNHEY and CDR2 is SMNVEV (reference sequence). J was trimmed by 2 bases and V by 5 bases; bases with no gene match: 8. The CDR3 totals 16 residues. The CDR3 sequence: CASSTFPGQGNQPQHF. Here the CDR3 DNA reads TGTGCCAGCAGTACCTTTCCGGGACAGGGCAATCAGCCCCAGCATTTT.

Details on this clonotype: A much more abundant neighbour one base away suggests this may be a read error. The V call is TRBV28, the J call TRBJ2-1; a weak D match, TRBD1 (6 bases). The V and J ends lost 1 base and 0 bases respectively, with 13 bases between them. This CDR3 comprises 17 residues. Germline-derived CDR1 and CDR2 are MDHEN and SYDVKM. The CDR3 sequence: CASSLSQGLSSYNEQFF. The CDR3 bases are TGTGCCAGCAGTTTATCTCAGGGGTTAAGCTCCTACAATGAGCAGTTCTTC.

The V gene is TRBV6-4, the J gene TRBJ2-3, with 9 positions matching TRBD2. The germline V gene encodes CDR1 MRHNA and CDR2 SNTAGT. Losses at the gene ends were 5 bases for V and 0 bases for J; bases not matched to a gene: 0. CDR3 length equals 14 residues. The chain's CDR3 is CASSTSGSTDTQYF. The CDR3 DNA sequence: TGTGCCAGCAGTACTAGCGGGAGCACAGATACGCAGTATTTT.

This clonotype rates as medium-sized. This chain connects TRBV15 to TRBJ2-1; a possible D gene is TRBD1 (5 bases). The CDR3 consists of 14 residues. CDR1 and CDR2 (germline): LNHNV, YYDKDF (reference sequence). V shed 5 bases and J shed 9 bases, with 17 bases lying between them. As DNA, the CDR3 is TGTGCCACCAGCTCCTTCAAGACAGTCACTGAGCAGTTCTTC. This translates into CATSSFKTVTEQFF.

This clonotype is large (0.1 to 1%). The chain is built from TRBV16 and TRBJ2-2; D is unclear. V lost 1 base, J lost 9 bases, and 6 bases lay in between. This CDR3 has 12 residues. Looked up from germline, CDR1 is KGHSY and CDR2 is FQNENV. The CDR3 coding sequence is TGTGCCAGCAGCCAATTGAGGAGGGAGCTGTTTTTT. Translation gives CASSQLRRELFF.

On this clonotype: The conserved closing phenylalanine or tryptophan is absent in this CDR3, likely reflecting a read error. The rearrangement links TRBV20-1 to TRBJ2-7; D remains ambiguous. The V and J ends lost 0 bases and 1 base respectively, with 13 bases between them. The CDR3 is made up of 15 amino acids. Germline CDR1 DFQATT, CDR2 SNEGSKA (reference sequence). CDR3 loop: CSARDVARMSYEQYL. CDR3 bases: TGCAGTGCTAGAGATGTGGCAAGAATGTCCTACGAGCAGTACCTC.

This clonotype is termed large. The rearrangement links TRBV29-1 to TRBJ1-2, with no clear D. V gave up 3 bases and J gave up 6 bases, with 11 bases separating them. This CDR3 region has 12 residues. Germline CDR1 reads SQVTM; CDR2 reads ANQGSEA. The CDR3 spells CSVDLGGNGYTF. CDR3 DNA: TGCAGCGTTGATTTAGGTGGGAATGGCTACACCTTC.

This clonotype is judged medium-sized. The CDR3 reads CASSVDGLEEQYF. Here the CDR3 DNA reads TGTGCCAGCAGCGTAGACGGGTTGGAAGAGCAGTACTTC. The rearrangement links TRBV9 to TRBJ2-7; D uncertain. V lost 0 bases to trimming and J lost 7 bases, with 11 bases between them. CDR3 length: 13 residues. Germline CDR1 SGDLS, CDR2 YYNGEE.

A note on this clonotype: Given a much more abundant clone one base away, this may be a read error. Since no conserved phenylalanine or tryptophan closes the CDR3, a read error is the likely cause. The genes are TRBV5-8 and TRBJ1-2, with D possibly TRBD1 on 5 matching bases. The CDR3 is 13 residues long. V lost 5 bases, J lost 8 bases, and 16 bases lay in between. The V gene's germline CDR1 is SGHTS and CDR2 YDEGEE. The CDR3 nucleotides are TGTGCCAGCAGTGATCGTCAGGGTGACGGCTACACCCTC. As protein: CASSDRQGDGYTL.

This clonotype counts as medium-sized. This sequence joins TRBV2 and TRBJ1-2; weak D call: TRBD1 (5 bases). Germline values: CDR1 SNHLY, CDR2 FYNNEI. The CDR3 covers 11 residues. The V gene lost 6 bases and the J gene lost 10 bases, with 12 bases spanning the gap. DNA for the CDR3: TGTGCCAGCAGCGGGAGGGGAAACTACACCTTC. Amino acid sequence: CASSGRGNYTF.